This T cell receptor beta chain was captured in a study of vaccination and CD4 T cells after COVID-19. Study details: In the convalescent cohort, there were six males and four females, two of them Hispanic.

TCRdb fed the PCR reads into MiXCR, producing one record per CDR3 protein. The sample consists of about 21,000 distinct CDR3 sequences, about 60% of them appearing once. The sequence was obtained from a human donor who had recovered from COVID-19. Sequenced here: CD4+ T cells from blood, sampled after SARS-CoV-2 vaccination.

CDR3 DNA: TGTGCCAGCAGCTCGACACCCTCGGGTGGCTACACCTTC. Residues: CASSSTPSGGYTF. J is TRBJ1-2 and V is TRBV9; no definite D call. Germline CDR1 SGDLS, CDR2 YYNGEE. This CDR3 spans 13 amino acids. V lost 4 bases and J lost 7, with 14 bases in between. The full variable domain, with the rest looked up from reference TRBV9 and TRBJ1-2, is DSGVTQTPKHLITATGQRVTLRCSPRSGDLSVYWYQQSLDQGLQFLIQYYNGEERAKGNILERFSAQQFPDLHSELNLSSLELGDSALYFCASSSTPSGGYTFGSGTRLTVV.